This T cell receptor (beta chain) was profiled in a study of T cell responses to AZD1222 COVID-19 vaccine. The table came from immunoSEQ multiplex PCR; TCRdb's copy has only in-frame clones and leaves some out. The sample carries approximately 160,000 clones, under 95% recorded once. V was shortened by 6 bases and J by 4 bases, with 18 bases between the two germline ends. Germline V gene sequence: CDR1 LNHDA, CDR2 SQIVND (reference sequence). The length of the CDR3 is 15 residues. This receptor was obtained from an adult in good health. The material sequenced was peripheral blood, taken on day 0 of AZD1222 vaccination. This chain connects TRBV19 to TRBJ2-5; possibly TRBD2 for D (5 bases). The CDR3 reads CASRKLYRRRETQYF. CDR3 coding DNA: TGTGCCAGTAGAAAACTTTACCGGAGGCGAGAGACCCAGTACTTC. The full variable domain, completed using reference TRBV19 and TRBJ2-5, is DGGITQSPKYLFRKEGQNVTLSCEQNLNHDAMYWYRQDPGQGLRLIYYSQIVNDFQKGDIAEGYSVSREKKESFPLTVTSAQKNPTAFYLCASRKLYRRRETQYFGPGTRLLVL.